The 32 T cell receptor beta chains in this list originate from one sample, sequenced in a study of blood T cell repertoires in COVID-19. The method was immunoSEQ multiplex PCR; TCRdb's version includes in-frame clones alone and lacks a portion of them. The sample records 150,000 to 200,000 clones, roughly 78% being singletons. The sequenced material came from peripheral blood. The receptors here all came from an elderly woman with active or convalescent COVID-19.

The chain recombines TRBV19 with TRBJ1-5; 7 nucleotides line up with TRBD1. Trimming cost V 5 bases and J 0 bases; bases outside gene matches: 10. CDR3 length: 17 residues. The germline V gene encodes CDR1 LNHDA and CDR2 SQIVND (reference sequence). The CDR3 nucleotides are TGTGCCAGTAGTTGGCTCCGGGACAGTTATAGCAATCAGCCCCAGCATTTT. Translated, it gives CASSWLRDSYSNQPQHF.

CDR3 in DNA: TGTGCCAGCAGCGTAGGTCCAGGGTCAGAGCCCCAGCATTTT. It yields the protein CASSVGPGSEPQHF. The chain uses TRBV9 and TRBJ1-5; possible D gene TRBD1, 5 bases. The CDR3 sequence is 14 residues long. Trimming stripped 0 bases from V and 8 bases from J, with 12 bases between. Germline V gives CDR1 SGDLS, CDR2 YYNGEE. Looking up the rest from reference TRBV9 and TRBJ1-5 gives the full variable domain: DSGVTQTPKHLITATGQRVTLRCSPRSGDLSVYWYQQSLDQGLQFLIQYYNGEERAKGNILERFSAQQFPDLHSELNLSSLELGDSALYFCASSVGPGSEPQHFGDGTRLSIL.

This clone was counted a single time. This rearrangement joins TRBV30 to TRBJ2-3; D may be TRBD1 (7 bases). Looked up from germline, CDR1 is GTSNPN and CDR2 is SVGIG (reference sequence). This CDR3 is built from 15 residues. Between the trimmed V and J ends, which lost 3 bases and 4 bases, there was a span of 17 bases. The CDR3 sequence is CAWRPKEGASDTQYF. The CDR3 coding sequence is TGTGCCTGGAGACCTAAGGAGGGGGCTTCAGATACGCAGTATTTT.

This clone has a single count. V is TRBV28 and J is TRBJ2-3, with D unresolved. CDR3 length: 13 amino acids. V shed 3 bases and J shed 4 bases, with 8 bases lying between them. Germline V gene sequence: CDR1 MDHEN, CDR2 SYDVKM. DNA of the CDR3: TGTGCCAGCAGTTTTCGTTTATCAGATACGCAGTATTTT. Translating gives CASSFRLSDTQYF.

In its sample, this clone was seen once. The chain has TRBV11-3 and TRBJ2-7; 7 bases are shared with TRBD1. V gave up 5 bases and J gave up 6 bases; unmatched junction bases: 7. Germline CDR1 and CDR2: SGHNT and YENEEA. This CDR3 has 13 residues. The CDR3 spells CASSAMGQREQYF. The DNA of the CDR3 is TGTGCCAGCAGCGCAATGGGACAGCGCGAGCAGTACTTC.

The chain combines TRBV5-1 with TRBJ1-2; D unresolved. Trimming took off 0 bases at V and 4 bases at J, with 16 bases between the two ends. CDR1 is SGHRS and CDR2 is YFSETQ in the germline V gene. The CDR3 runs to 16 residues. The CDR3 loop is CASSLDPDSWLYGYTF. In nucleotides, the CDR3 is TGCGCCAGCAGCTTGGACCCGGACTCATGGCTCTATGGCTACACCTTC.

The sample holds one count of this clone. The chain carries TRBV5-4 and TRBJ2-2; 9 bases line up with TRBD2. The CDR3 loop spans 16 amino acids. After removal of 2 bases from V and 2 bases from J, the junction contained 4 bases not matched to a gene. Germline V gives CDR1 SGHNT, CDR2 YYREEE (reference sequence). CDR3 loop: CASSFQRGENTGELFF. DNA for the CDR3: TGTGCCAGCAGCTTTCAGCGGGGGGAAAACACCGGGGAGCTGTTTTTT.

The chain carries TRBV7-6 and TRBJ2-2, with D possibly being TRBD1 (6 bases). CDR3 length: 18 residues. CDR1 SGHVS and CDR2 FNYEAQ come from the germline V gene. V lost 2 bases to trimming and J lost 0 bases, with 16 bases between them. The CDR3 loop reads CASSLLPTGVPNTGELFF. For the CDR3, the DNA is TGTGCCAGCAGCTTACTGCCGACAGGAGTTCCGAACACCGGGGAGCTGTTTTTT. Complete variable domain (other parts from reference TRBV7-6 and TRBJ2-2): GAGVSQSPRYKVTKRGQDVALRCDPISGHVSLYWYRQALGQGPEFLTYFNYEAQQDKSGLPNDRFSAERPEGSISTLTIQRTEQRDSAMYRCASSLLPTGVPNTGELFFGEGSRLTVL.

The chain has TRBV11-2 and TRBJ1-1; D possibly corresponds to TRBD1 (6 bases). Germline CDR1 is SGHAT and CDR2 is FQNNGV. The ends were cut back, 4 bases at V and 0 bases at J, with 15 bases in the middle. The CDR3 has 16 residues. CDR3 nucleotides: TGTGCCAGCAGCTCGAGGAGCAGGGACATGAACACTGAAGCTTTCTTT. Protein sequence: CASSSRSRDMNTEAFF.

This clone was seen only once. The chain couples TRBV10-3 to TRBJ1-5; no clear D gene. Germline loops: CDR1 ENHRY, CDR2 SYGVKD. V lost 6 bases, J lost 7 bases, and 16 bases lay in between. The CDR3 loop spans 14 amino acids. The CDR3 loop reads CAIRSDYEGQPQHF. The DNA for the CDR3 is TGTGCCATCAGATCGGACTATGAGGGACAGCCCCAGCATTTT.

The chain links TRBV27 to TRBJ1-5, with D possibly matching TRBD1 (5 bases). The CDR3 runs to 17 residues. V was cut by 3 bases and J by 0 bases, with 15 bases left in between. Germline V lookup: CDR1 MNHEY, CDR2 SMNVEV (reference sequence). In DNA form, the CDR3 reads TGTGCCAGCAGTTTCGGGGGAGGGAAATATAGCAATCAGCCCCAGCATTTT. This codes for CASSFGGGKYSNQPQHF.

This clone was seen a few times. The genes are TRBV4-1 and TRBJ1-3; 8 bases fit TRBD1. Germline CDR1 MGHRA, CDR2 YSYEKL. The junction had 7 bases not matched to a gene; V was cut back by 3 bases and J by 0 bases. CDR3 size: 17 residues. CDR3 coding DNA: TGCGCCAGCAGCCAGGAAACAGGGGGATCCTCTGGAAACACCATATATTTT. It specifies CASSQETGGSSGNTIYF.

The chain uses TRBV25-1 and TRBJ2-1; 11 bases fit TRBD2. After removal of 3 bases from V and 7 bases from J, the junction contained 5 bases not matched to a gene. The germline CDR1 and CDR2 sequences are MGHDK and SYGVNS. CDR3 length: 15 residues. CDR3 DNA: TGTGCCAGCAGTGAGCATAGCGGGGGGGTAAATGAGCAGTTCTTC. Amino acid sequence: CASSEHSGGVNEQFF. The full variable domain, completed using reference TRBV25-1 and TRBJ2-1, is EADIYQTPRYLVIGTGKKITLECSQTMGHDKMYWYQQDPGMELHLIHYSYGVNSTEKGDLSSESTVSRIRTEHFPLTLESARPSHTSQYLCASSEHSGGVNEQFFGPGTRLTVL.

The V call is TRBV28, the J call TRBJ1-1; possibly TRBD1 for D (5 bases). V lost 8 bases, J lost 2 bases, and 21 bases lay in between. Per the germline V gene, CDR1 is MDHEN and CDR2 is SYDVKM. There are 16 residues in the CDR3. The CDR3 sequence: CASPGEDGGLNTEAFF. CDR3 bases: TGTGCCAGCCCGGGTGAAGACGGGGGTCTTAACACTGAAGCTTTCTTT.

This rearrangement joins TRBV5-1 to TRBJ2-7, with D tentatively TRBD2 (7 bases). The CDR3 spans 14 residues. Germline assignment: CDR1 SGHRS and CDR2 YFSETQ. V lost 2 bases, J lost 10 bases, and 19 bases lay in between. The CDR3 coding sequence is TGCGCCAGCAGCTTACCGGGACGCGGGGGCGAACAGTACTTC. Its translation: CASSLPGRGGEQYF.

The J gene is TRBJ2-1, the V gene TRBV12-5, with 9 bases lining up with TRBD1. The ends lost 1 base at V and 4 bases at J; junction bases unmatched: 2. Germline CDR1 LGHNT, CDR2 FRNRAP. This CDR3 contains 15 residues. CDR3: CASGLATGGYNEQFF. Written as DNA, the CDR3 is TGTGCTAGTGGTTTGGCGACAGGGGGGTACAATGAGCAGTTCTTC.

This clone was observed a handful of times. This chain uses TRBV6-2 or TRBV6-3 with TRBJ2-7; 9 positions agree with TRBD1. The CDR3 contains 14 residues. CDR1 is MNHEY and CDR2 is SVGEGT in the germline V gene. V gave up 6 bases and J gave up 6 bases; unmatched junction bases: 9. The CDR3 nucleotides read TGTGCCAGCAGCCGGGACAGGGTGACGGGCGAGCAGTACTTC. It specifies CASSRDRVTGEQYF.

V and J are TRBV2 and TRBJ2-5, with a tentative D call TRBD2 (7 bases). The CDR3 loop spans 16 amino acids. V was clipped by 7 bases and J by 5 bases, with 23 bases between them. Germline V gene data show CDR1 as SNHLY and CDR2 as FYNNEI. The CDR3 here is CASTLGGGPGGETQYF. CDR3 nucleotides: TGTGCCAGCACCCTGGGGGGGGGCCCCGGAGGGGAGACCCAGTACTTC.

The chain links TRBV4-3 to TRBJ1-5, with a tentative D call TRBD1 (5 bases). CDR3 size: 16 residues. The V gene lost 0 bases and the J gene lost 2 bases, with 11 bases spanning the gap. Per germline, CDR1 LGHNA and CDR2 YSLEER. In DNA form, the CDR3 reads TGCGCCAGCAGCCAAGAGATAGCGGGGGGCAATCAGCCCCAGCATTTT. The encoded protein is CASSQEIAGGNQPQHF.

The genes are TRBV6-2 or TRBV6-3 and TRBJ2-2; 12 nucleotides line up with TRBD2. This CDR3 is 16 amino acids long. Germline CDR1 reads MNHEY; CDR2 reads SVGEGT. The junction had 6 bases not matched to a gene; V was cut back by 6 bases and J by 4 bases. CDR3 region: CASSHPGLAGTGELFF. CDR3 sequence (DNA): TGTGCCAGCAGCCACCCGGGACTAGCGGGCACCGGGGAGCTGTTTTTT.

V gene TRBV2 combines with J gene TRBJ2-1, with TRBD1 matching over 7 bases. The CDR3 extends over 15 amino acids. CDR1 and CDR2 from the germline V gene are SNHLY and FYNNEI. Trimming removed 0 bases from V and 3 bases from J; junction bases left unmatched: 2. CDR3 in DNA: TGTGCCAGCAGTGAAGCCGGGACAGACTACAATGAGCAGTTCTTC. This sequence encodes CASSEAGTDYNEQFF. The whole variable domain, filled in from reference TRBV2 and TRBJ2-1, reads EPEVTQTPSHQVTQMGQEVILRCVPISNHLYFYWYRQILGQKVEFLVSFYNNEISEKSEIFDDQFSVERPDGSNFTLKIRSTKLEDSAMYFCASSEAGTDYNEQFFGPGTRLTVL.

The V call is TRBV28, the J call TRBJ1-1, with unresolved D. Trimming stripped 3 bases from V and 8 bases from J, with 7 bases between. The germline CDR1 and CDR2 sequences are MDHEN and SYDVKM. The CDR3 is 11 residues long. In nucleotides, the CDR3 is TGTGCCAGCAGTTTGTGGCAGGAAGCTTTCTTT. Amino acid sequence: CASSLWQEAFF. The whole variable domain, remainder taken from reference TRBV28 and TRBJ1-1, is DVKVTQSSRYLVKRTGEKVFLECVQDMDHENMFWYRQDPGLGLRLIYFSYDVKMKEKGDIPEGYSVSREKKERFSLILESASTNQTSMYLCASSLWQEAFFGQGTRLTVV.

This sequence joins TRBV18 and TRBJ1-2; D not certain. V dropped 1 base and J dropped 2 bases, with 11 bases sitting between them. Germline V gene data show CDR1 as KGHSH and CDR2 as LQKENI. The CDR3 covers 15 residues. The CDR3 spells CASSPLEGSNYGYTF. CDR3 DNA: TGTGCCAGCTCACCACTTGAGGGTTCAAACTATGGCTACACCTTC.

The gene calls are TRBV10-3 and TRBJ2-2; possibly TRBD2 for D (7 bases). The CDR3 is 16 amino acids. Trimming took off 3 bases at V and 5 bases at J, with 16 bases between the two ends. Germline V gene data show CDR1 as ENHRY and CDR2 as SYGVKD. The DNA of the CDR3 is TGTGCCATCAGTGAAGGGCGGGGGCCAGGAACCGGGGAGCTGTTTTTT. Translating it yields CAISEGRGPGTGELFF.

This clone was found a few times. The chain recombines TRBV4-2 with TRBJ2-7; D perhaps matches TRBD1 (5 bases). V lost 7 bases and J 5 bases, leaving 18 bases between the germline ends. CDR3 length equals 14 residues. Germline-derived CDR1 and CDR2 are LGHNA and YNFKEQ. CDR3 loop: CASTSTGQDNEQYF. Here the CDR3 DNA reads TGTGCCAGCACATCGACCGGACAAGACAACGAGCAGTACTTC.

The chain uses TRBV19 and TRBJ1-6; tentatively, D is TRBD1 (6 bases). CDR3 size: 15 residues. V was shortened by 0 bases and J by 10 bases, with 13 bases between the two germline ends. From germline, CDR1 is LNHDA and CDR2 SQIVND (reference sequence). The CDR3 sequence is CASSIEAGEGSPLHF. In nucleotides, the CDR3 is TGTGCCAGTAGTATAGAGGCAGGGGAAGGGTCACCCCTCCACTTT.

The chain uses TRBV11-3 and TRBJ2-3; maybe TRBD2 (6 bases). The CDR3 extends over 16 amino acids. Trimming cost V 5 bases and J 0 bases, with 15 bases left between them. The germline CDR1 and CDR2 sequences are SGHNT and YENEEA. The CDR3: CASSRGTVLSTDTQYF. In DNA form, the CDR3 reads TGTGCCAGCAGCCGCGGGACGGTACTTAGCACAGATACGCAGTATTTT.

As for this clone: Sequence at one end of the junction differs from germline and may be a read error. V gene TRBV4-3 combines with J gene TRBJ1-1, with D possibly matching TRBD1 (6 bases). The CDR3 has 12 amino acids. In germline, CDR1 is LGHNA, CDR2 YSLEER. CDR3 region: CASGLRAGVLRF. The CDR3 DNA is TGCGCCAGCGGCCTTAGAGCAGGGGTCCTTAGGTTT.

This chain uses TRBV5-4 with TRBJ2-2, with D tentatively TRBD1 (6 bases). This CDR3 is built from 15 residues. Trimming removed 3 bases from V and 6 bases from J, with 15 bases in between. CDR1 is SGHNT, CDR2 YYREEE, per germline (reference sequence). The CDR3 here is CASSWDKDGPGELFF. The CDR3 DNA reads as TGTGCCAGCAGCTGGGACAAGGACGGCCCCGGGGAGCTGTTTTTT.

The CDR3 nucleotides read TGTGCCAGCAGCGCCTTACAGGGATCTCAAGAGACCCAGTACTTC. Translated, it gives CASSALQGSQETQYF. The chain joins TRBV5-4 to TRBJ2-5, with D perhaps matching TRBD1 (6 bases). This CDR3 has 15 residues. V shed 4 bases and J shed 2 bases, with 15 bases lying between them. The germline V gene encodes CDR1 SGHNT and CDR2 YYREEE (reference sequence).

CDR3 protein: CASSLIRSASGAGEQYF. CDR3 bases: TGTGCCAGCAGTTTAATACGGTCGGCTAGCGGGGCCGGCGAGCAGTACTTC. The V gene is TRBV28, the J gene TRBJ2-7, with TRBD2 identical over 9 bases. CDR1 MDHEN and CDR2 SYDVKM come from the germline V gene. V trimming: 2 bases; J trimming: 6 bases; junction bases outside the gene matches: 14. The length of the CDR3 is 17 residues.

The chain carries TRBV5-1 and TRBJ1-2, with D perhaps matching TRBD1 (6 bases). The germline gives CDR1 SGHRS, CDR2 YFSETQ. The CDR3 length is 19 residues. V lost 2 bases, J lost 6 bases, and 29 bases lay in between. The CDR3 nucleotides are TGCGCCAGCAGCTTTTCCTCGGGGGGCTCCGTGACCCGGATTAATGGCTACACCTTC. Protein: CASSFSSGGSVTRINGYTF.